What follows is one T cell receptor beta chain and its context. This sample was included in a study of blood T cell repertoires in COVID-19. Study in general: Some COVID-19 samples were acute and others convalescent; all came from the United States, Italy and Spain. PBMCs, B-cell-depleted T cells, or T cells were the source of the cDNA or gDNA that made up the material.

TCRdb's copy holds only in-frame clones and misses some; the assay was immunoSEQ multiplex PCR. The sample includes around 140,000 clones, 85% to 90% of them seen just once. With V trimmed by 3 bases and J by 3 bases, 7 bases remained unmatched. The germline CDR1 and CDR2 sequences are LGHDT and YNNKEL (reference sequence). This CDR3 is 17 amino acids long. Material: peripheral blood. This TCR came from a man in his fifties with active COVID-19. The chain uses TRBV3-1 (or the pseudogene TRBV3-2) and TRBJ2-3; 12 bases are a match to TRBD1. Written as DNA, the CDR3 is TGTGCCAGCAGCCAGGGGACAGGGGGCTTTGGTACAGATACGCAGTATTTT. This encodes CASSQGTGGFGTDTQYF.